The source of this TCR beta chain is a study of blood T cell repertoires in COVID-19. V lost 4 bases and J lost 5, with 10 bases in between. CDR1 and CDR2 (germline): SGHKS, YYEKEE (reference sequence). The CDR3 sequence is 13 residues long. Here immunoSEQ multiplex PCR was the method, and the copy in TCRdb shows in-frame clones only, minus some. The data contain about 160,000 clones, around 85% of them singletons. Seattle patient enrollment occurred during active infection, with longitudinal follow-up thereafter. The chain is built from TRBV5-5 and TRBJ1-5; D is ambiguous. The material sequenced was peripheral blood. The sequence was collected from a man at least 80 years old with COVID-19, enrolled during active disease. The CDR3 is CASSPGPDQPQHF. As DNA, the CDR3 is TGTGCCAGCAGCCCTGGCCCAGATCAGCCCCAGCATTTT. Based on the CDR3 plus reference TRBV5-5 and TRBJ1-5, the full variable domain is DAGVTQSPTHLIKTRGQQVTLRCSPISGHKSVSWYQQVLGQGPQFIFQYYEKEERGRGNFPDRFSARQFPNYSSELNVNALLLGDSALYLCASSPGPDQPQHFGDGTRLSIL.